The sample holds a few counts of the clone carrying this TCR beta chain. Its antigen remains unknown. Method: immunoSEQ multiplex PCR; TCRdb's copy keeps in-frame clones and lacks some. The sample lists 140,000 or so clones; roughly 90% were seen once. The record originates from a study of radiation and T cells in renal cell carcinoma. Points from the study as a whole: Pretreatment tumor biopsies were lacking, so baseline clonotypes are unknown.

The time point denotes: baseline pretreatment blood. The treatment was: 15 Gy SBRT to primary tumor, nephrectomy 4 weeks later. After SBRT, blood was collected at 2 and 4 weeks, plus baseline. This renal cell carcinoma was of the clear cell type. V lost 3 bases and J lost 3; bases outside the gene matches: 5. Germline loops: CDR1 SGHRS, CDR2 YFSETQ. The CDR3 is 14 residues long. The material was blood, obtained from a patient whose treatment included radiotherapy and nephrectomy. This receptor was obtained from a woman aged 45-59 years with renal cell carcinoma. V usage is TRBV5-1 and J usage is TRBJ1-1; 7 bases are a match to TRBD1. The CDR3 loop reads CASSSSGGDTEAFF. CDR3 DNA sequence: TGCGCCAGCAGCTCGTCAGGGGGGGACACTGAAGCTTTCTTT.